Shown below are 19 T cell receptor beta chains from a single sample sequenced in a study of blood T cell repertoires in COVID-19. Method: immunoSEQ multiplex PCR; TCRdb's copy keeps in-frame clones and lacks some. The sample shows about 68,000 clones, 87% of them seen only once. The sample comprised peripheral blood. Receptor source: a woman aged 50 to 60 with COVID-19, enrolled during active disease.

The chain links TRBV18 to TRBJ2-5, with TRBD1 matching over 9 bases. J gave up 7 bases and V 2 bases, and 14 bases lay outside the gene matches. Per the germline V gene, CDR1 is KGHSH and CDR2 is LQKENI. The CDR3 has 17 amino acids. The CDR3 DNA follows: TGTGCCAGCTCACCAACAGGACAGGGGCCCATCGGAGGGACCCAGTACTTC. Encoded protein: CASSPTGQGPIGGTQYF.

The chain joins TRBV5-1 to TRBJ2-2, with 11 bases aligning to TRBD2. Trimming removed 3 bases from V and 4 bases from J; junction bases left unmatched: 2. Germline V gives CDR1 SGHRS, CDR2 YFSETQ. CDR3 length: 15 residues. The CDR3 region has the DNA TGCGCCAGCAGCTCCCTAGCGGGAGGCACCGGGGAGCTGTTTTTT. The encoded protein is CASSSLAGGTGELFF.

The genes are TRBV6-6 and TRBJ1-2; D gene uncertain. Germline V gives CDR1 MNHNY, CDR2 SVGAGI (reference sequence). The CDR3 totals 13 residues. Trimming stripped 2 bases from V and 2 bases from J, with 6 bases between. CDR3 in amino acids: CASSYVQNYGYTF. The CDR3 DNA reads as TGTGCCAGCAGTTACGTACAAAACTATGGCTACACCTTC.

The chain carries TRBV14 and TRBJ2-1, with D unresolved. CDR1 and CDR2 from the germline V gene are SGHDN and FVKESK. The V gene lost 5 bases and the J gene lost 0 bases, with 17 bases spanning the gap. The CDR3 is 17 amino acids. Here the CDR3 DNA reads TGTGCCAGCAGCTCCTTGCCGGGTCGAAGCTCCTACAATGAGCAGTTCTTC. This encodes CASSSLPGRSSYNEQFF. The whole variable domain, remainder taken from reference TRBV14 and TRBJ2-1, is EAGVTQFPSHSVIEKGQTVTLRCDPISGHDNLYWYRRVMGKEIKFLLHFVKESKQDESGMPNNRFLAERTGGTYSTLKVQPAELEDSGVYFCASSSLPGRSSYNEQFFGPGTRLTVL.

The genes are TRBV5-4 and TRBJ1-1, with D unresolved. Germline V gene lookup returns CDR1 SGHNT and CDR2 YYREEE (reference sequence). V was pared by 4 bases and J by 3 bases, with 13 bases between. This CDR3 spans 14 amino acids. In nucleotides, the CDR3 is TGTGCCAGCAGCCCGACCTCAGGTGACACTGAAGCTTTCTTT. Translating it yields CASSPTSGDTEAFF.

In this sample, this clone turned up a few times. This CDR3 reads CASSPLLSFREVYQETQYF. The DNA of the CDR3 is TGCGCCAGCAGCCCCCTCTTATCTTTCCGGGAGGTCTACCAAGAGACCCAGTACTTC. The gene calls are TRBV4-1 and TRBJ2-5; 7 nucleotides agree with TRBD2. CDR1 is MGHRA and CDR2 is YSYEKL in the germline V gene. CDR3 size: 19 residues. J lost 0 bases, V lost 4 bases, and 17 bases had no gene match.

The rearrangement links TRBV25-1 to TRBJ2-2; TRBD1 aligns across 7 bases. The germline V gene has CDR1 MGHDK and CDR2 SYGVNS. Trimming took 3 bases from V and 5 from J; bases not matched to a gene: 6. CDR3 length: 15 amino acids. CDR3 sequence reads: CASSDPRGFTGELFF. Here the CDR3 DNA reads TGTGCCAGCAGTGATCCCAGGGGGTTTACCGGGGAGCTGTTTTTT.

The genes are TRBV2 and TRBJ2-5; possibly TRBD1 for D (6 bases). This CDR3 is 14 amino acids long. CDR1 and CDR2 (germline): SNHLY, FYNNEI. Trimming took 5 bases from V and 2 from J, leaving 12 bases between them. The CDR3 bases are TGTGCCAGCAGTTCTTGGACAGTACAAGAGACCCAGTACTTC. Its translation is CASSSWTVQETQYF.

The V and J genes are TRBV19 and TRBJ2-6; TRBD1 agrees at 8 bases. The junction had 7 bases not matched to a gene; V was cut back by 6 bases and J by 0 bases. The germline gives CDR1 LNHDA, CDR2 SQIVND (reference sequence). This CDR3 is built from 17 residues. The CDR3 nucleotides read TGTGCCAGTAGAGAACAGGGGGGCTCCTCTGGGGCCAACGTCCTGACTTTC. Protein product: CASREQGGSSGANVLTF.

There are a few counts of this clone. The V and J genes are TRBV4-1 and TRBJ2-3, with TRBD2 as a possible D gene (5 bases). The CDR3 is 21 amino acids. Germline V lookup: CDR1 MGHRA, CDR2 YSYEKL. Trimming took off 4 bases at V and 6 bases at J, with 35 bases between the two ends. CDR3 sequence (DNA): TGCGCCAGCAGCCCCCAAACCGACTCTCCCACCCAGCGGAACTTCGGGGATACGCAGTATTTT. Protein product: CASSPQTDSPTQRNFGDTQYF.

The chain links TRBV7-3 to TRBJ2-1; TRBD2 agrees at 9 bases. The CDR3 runs to 15 residues. CDR1 is SGHTA and CDR2 is FQGTGA in the germline V gene. V dropped 7 bases and J dropped 10; count of bases not matched to a gene: 14. CDR3 residues: CASTLAGGPGGEQFF. The CDR3 DNA is TGTGCCAGCACCCTCGCGGGAGGGCCGGGAGGGGAGCAGTTCTTC.

The gene calls are TRBV4-1 and TRBJ2-2, with 15 bases lining up with TRBD2. The V segment lost 2 bases and the J segment 4 bases; nucleotides outside the gene matches: 5. The length of the CDR3 is 18 residues. Germline V gene data show CDR1 as MGHRA and CDR2 as YSYEKL. The CDR3 DNA reads TGCGCCAGCAGCCAAAGGACTAGCGGGAGGGGGCCCACCGGGGAGCTGTTTTTT. Translated: CASSQRTSGRGPTGELFF.

V gene TRBV19 combines with J gene TRBJ2-7; TRBD2 agrees at 9 bases. Germline-derived CDR1 and CDR2 are LNHDA and SQIVND (reference sequence). The CDR3 has 16 residues. The J segment lost 2 bases and the V segment lost 3 bases, leaving 8 bases of the junction unmatched. CDR3 loop: CASSMSKASGAYEQYF. CDR3 coding DNA: TGTGCCAGTAGTATGAGTAAGGCTAGCGGGGCCTACGAGCAGTACTTC.

V is TRBV5-1 and J is TRBJ2-3; 14 bases map to TRBD2. Germline values: CDR1 SGHRS, CDR2 YFSETQ. The ends lost 0 bases at V and 3 bases at J; junction bases unmatched: 9. The CDR3 has 19 amino acids. In DNA form, the CDR3 reads TGCGCCAGCAGCTTGGTTTCCGGGACTAGCGGGAGAAGAACAGATACGCAGTATTTT. Protein product: CASSLVSGTSGRRTDTQYF.

This chain joins TRBV27 and TRBJ1-5; 8 bases are shared with TRBD1. The CDR3 extends over 20 amino acids. With 6 bases clipped from V and 0 bases from J, the junction kept 19 bases outside the gene matches. The germline CDR1 and CDR2 sequences are MNHEY and SMNVEV (reference sequence). The CDR3 loop reads CASSYRHPGTGELSNQPQHF. CDR3 DNA: TGTGCCAGCAGCTACCGCCACCCAGGGACAGGTGAGCTTAGCAATCAGCCCCAGCATTTT.

The V call is TRBV9, the J call TRBJ1-4; D remains unclear. CDR1 and CDR2 from the germline V gene are SGDLS and YYNGEE. CDR3 size: 14 residues. Trimming left V 0 bases short and J 4 bases short, with 7 bases between. Here the CDR3 reads CASSVDSFNEKLFF. CDR3 nucleotides: TGTGCCAGCAGCGTAGACAGCTTTAATGAAAAACTGTTTTTT.

The rearrangement joins TRBV7-2 to TRBJ2-1; tentatively, D is TRBD2 (6 bases). V was shortened by 0 bases and J by 9 bases, with 21 bases between the two germline ends. From germline, CDR1 is SGHTA and CDR2 FQGNSA. This CDR3 comprises 17 residues. The CDR3 nucleotides are TGTGCCAGCAGCTTAGCGTCTCCGGGAGAGGGGACCCGTGAGCAGTTCTTC. The encoded protein is CASSLASPGEGTREQFF. Variable domain in full (rest from reference TRBV7-2 and TRBJ2-1): GAGVSQSPSNKVTEKGKDVELRCDPISGHTALYWYRQSLGQGLEFLIYFQGNSAPDKSGLPSDRFSAERTGGSVSTLTIQRTQQEDSAVYLCASSLASPGEGTREQFFGPGTRLTVL.

V gene TRBV12-3 or TRBV12-4 combines with J gene TRBJ2-1; D not certain. V was pared by 3 bases and J by 7 bases, with 10 bases between. There are 13 residues in the CDR3. The CDR3 region is CASSLFGLNEQFF. The CDR3 bases are TGTGCCAGCAGTTTGTTTGGGCTAAATGAGCAGTTCTTC.

The V call is TRBV6-2 or TRBV6-3, the J call TRBJ2-7, with TRBD2 matching over 9 bases. Trimming took 0 bases from V and 5 from J; bases not matched to a gene: 11. The CDR3 consists of 17 residues. Looked up from germline, CDR1 is MNHEY and CDR2 is SVGEGT. CDR3 bases: TGTGCCAGCAGTTACTCGGTGACTAGCGGTAATGGGAACGAGCAGTACTTC. This encodes CASSYSVTSGNGNEQYF.